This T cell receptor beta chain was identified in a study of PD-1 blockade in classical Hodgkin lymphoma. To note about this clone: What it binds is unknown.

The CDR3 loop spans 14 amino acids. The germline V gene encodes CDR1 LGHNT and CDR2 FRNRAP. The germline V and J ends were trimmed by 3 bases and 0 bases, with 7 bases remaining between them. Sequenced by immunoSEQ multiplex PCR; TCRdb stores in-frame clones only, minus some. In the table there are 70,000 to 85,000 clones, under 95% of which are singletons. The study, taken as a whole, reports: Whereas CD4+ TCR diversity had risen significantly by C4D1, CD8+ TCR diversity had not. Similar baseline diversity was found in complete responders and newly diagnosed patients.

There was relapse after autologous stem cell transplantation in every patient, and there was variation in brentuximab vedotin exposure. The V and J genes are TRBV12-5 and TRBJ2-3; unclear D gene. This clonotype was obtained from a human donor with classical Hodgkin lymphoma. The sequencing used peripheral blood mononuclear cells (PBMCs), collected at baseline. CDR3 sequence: CASGFWGSTDTQYF. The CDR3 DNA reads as TGTGCTAGTGGTTTTTGGGGAAGCACAGATACGCAGTATTTT.